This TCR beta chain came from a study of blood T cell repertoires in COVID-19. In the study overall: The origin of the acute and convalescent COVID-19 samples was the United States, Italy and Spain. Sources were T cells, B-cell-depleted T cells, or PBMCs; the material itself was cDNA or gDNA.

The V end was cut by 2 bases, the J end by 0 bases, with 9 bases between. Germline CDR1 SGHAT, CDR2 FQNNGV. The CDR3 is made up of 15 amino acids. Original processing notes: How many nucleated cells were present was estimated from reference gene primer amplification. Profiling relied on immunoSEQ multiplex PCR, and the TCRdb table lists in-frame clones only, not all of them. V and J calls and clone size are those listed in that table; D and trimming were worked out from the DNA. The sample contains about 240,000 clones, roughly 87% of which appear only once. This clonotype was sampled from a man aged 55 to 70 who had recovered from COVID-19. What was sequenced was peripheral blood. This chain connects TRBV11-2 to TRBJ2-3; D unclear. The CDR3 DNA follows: TGTGCCAGCAGCTTAATTGTCAGAAGCACAGATACGCAGTATTTT. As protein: CASSLIVRSTDTQYF. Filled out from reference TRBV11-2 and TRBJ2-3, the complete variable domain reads EAGVAQSPRYKIIEKRQSVAFWCNPISGHATLYWYQQILGQGPKLLIQFQNNGVVDDSQLPKDRFSAERLKGVDSTLKIQPAKLEDSAVYLCASSLIVRSTDTQYFGPGTRLTVL.